This T cell receptor beta chain was captured by sequencing in a study of blood T cell repertoires in COVID-19. Overall study: Sources were T cells, B-cell-depleted T cells, or PBMCs; the material itself was cDNA or gDNA.

Germline V gene data show CDR1 as GTSNPN and CDR2 as SVGIG (reference sequence). Trimming removed 1 base from V and 5 bases from J; junction bases left unmatched: 6. CDR3 length: 14 amino acids. Produced via immunoSEQ multiplex PCR; TCRdb's table is partial and in-frame only. The sample includes around 240,000 clones, about 85% of them seen just once. This TCR was sampled from a man in his forties with acute or convalescent COVID-19. Sequencing was done on a sample of peripheral blood. V is TRBV30 and J is TRBJ2-7, with TRBD1 matching over 9 bases. The CDR3 sequence is CAWSAGTGRNEQYF. CDR3 in DNA: TGTGCCTGGAGTGCCGGGACAGGGAGGAACGAGCAGTACTTC.